The 17 T cell receptor beta chains in this list originate from one sample, sequenced in a study of blood T cell repertoires in COVID-19. Assay used: immunoSEQ multiplex PCR; TCRdb lists only in-frame clones, some missing. Altogether approximately 210,000 clones are present, about four fifths being singletons, with the ten largest covering 7% to 10%. Source material: peripheral blood. All receptors derive from a woman aged 50 to 65 with acute or convalescent COVID-19.

The J gene is TRBJ2-3, the V gene TRBV5-1; D gene uncertain. The ends were cut back, 0 bases at V and 5 bases at J, with 10 bases in the middle. Germline V gene data show CDR1 as SGHRS and CDR2 as YFSETQ. CDR3 size: 14 residues. Here the CDR3 reads CASSLGRPEDTQYF. CDR3 DNA sequence: TGCGCCAGCAGCTTGGGGCGGCCGGAAGATACGCAGTATTTT.

CDR3 in DNA: TGTGCCAGCAGCTTGGGTTGGTCTAGCCCCGCAGATACGCAGTATTTT. Its protein is CASSLGWSSPADTQYF. This chain connects TRBV5-8 to TRBJ2-3; a possible D gene is TRBD2 (5 bases). This CDR3 contains 16 residues. V shed 0 bases and J shed 4 bases, with 15 bases lying between them. CDR1 SGHTS and CDR2 YDEGEE come from the germline V gene.

The V and J genes are TRBV4-1 and TRBJ2-2, with D unresolved. Deletions cut 4 bases from V and 4 bases from J, with 10 bases between. CDR3 length: 14 residues. Germline lookup yields CDR1 MGHRA and CDR2 YSYEKL. CDR3 bases: TGCGCCAGCAGCCCTGGCGGCCTCACCGGGGAGCTGTTTTTT. The encoded protein is CASSPGGLTGELFF.

This clone was recorded only once. The rearrangement links TRBV5-1 to TRBJ2-7; 9 bases are shared with TRBD1. Trimming at V came to 5 bases and at J to 6 bases, leaving 0 bases not matched to a gene. Germline lookup yields CDR1 SGHRS and CDR2 YFSETQ. This CDR3 is built from 11 residues. The CDR3 region has the DNA TGCGCCAGCAGGGACAGGGGCGAGCAGTACTTC. Translation: CASRDRGEQYF.

This rearrangement joins TRBV5-8 to TRBJ2-5; TRBD2 is a possible D gene (6 bases). The CDR3 has 14 residues. Germline assignment: CDR1 SGHTS and CDR2 YDEGEE. Trimming stripped 5 bases from V and 2 bases from J, with 13 bases between. CDR3 loop: CASSPGGVQETQYF. In nucleotides, the CDR3 is TGTGCCAGCAGTCCCGGAGGGGTACAAGAGACCCAGTACTTC.

This clone was seen a handful of times. This chain joins TRBV7-8 and TRBJ1-2; D call uncertain. Germline V gives CDR1 SGHVS, CDR2 FQNEAQ. The V gene lost 0 bases and the J gene lost 8 bases, with 13 bases spanning the gap. CDR3 length equals 14 residues. Written as DNA, the CDR3 is TGTGCCAGCAGCTTAGCGTTGCCCCTTGCGGGCTACACCTTC. Its protein is CASSLALPLAGYTF.

J is TRBJ2-2 and V is TRBV10-3, with TRBD1 identical over 8 bases. The germline V gene encodes CDR1 ENHRY and CDR2 SYGVKD. CDR3 size: 16 residues. The V and J ends lost 6 bases and 1 base, in that order; junction bases with no gene match: 7. The CDR3 protein is CAIRSTGTGNTGELFF. CDR3 coding DNA: TGTGCCATCAGGAGTACCGGGACAGGGAACACCGGGGAGCTGTTTTTT.

The V gene is TRBV12-3 or TRBV12-4, the J gene TRBJ1-1; 8 bases are shared with TRBD1. With 6 bases clipped from V and 5 bases from J, the junction kept 5 bases outside the gene matches. The CDR3 has 13 residues. In DNA form, the CDR3 reads TGTGCCAGCAGCTTACAGGGGGTAACTGAAGCTTTCTTT. Translating it yields CASSLQGVTEAFF.

This chain connects TRBV9 to TRBJ1-2, with TRBD1 matching 7 bases. The CDR3 runs 12 residues. Germline lookup yields CDR1 SGDLS and CDR2 YYNGEE. V lost 5 bases and J lost 5; bases outside the gene matches: 3. CDR3 amino acids: CASRTGPYGYTF. The CDR3 DNA sequence: TGTGCCAGCAGGACAGGGCCTTATGGCTACACCTTC.

V usage is TRBV28 and J usage is TRBJ1-6, with a weak D call TRBD1 (6 bases). The CDR3 contains 14 residues. The germline gives CDR1 MDHEN, CDR2 SYDVKM. The V gene lost 6 bases and the J gene lost 6 bases, with 12 bases spanning the gap. This CDR3 reads CASRRTVFNSPLHF. The CDR3 DNA follows: TGTGCCAGCAGAAGGACAGTCTTTAATTCACCCCTCCACTTT.

This rearrangement joins TRBV13 to TRBJ1-5; 7 nucleotides agree with TRBD1. V was clipped by 5 bases and J by 6 bases; unmatched bases: 4. Germline values: CDR1 PRHDT, CDR2 FYEKMQ (reference sequence). CDR3 length: 13 amino acids. The CDR3 DNA reads TGTGCCAGCAGCACCGACAGGGCTCAGCCCCAGCATTTT. Translated: CASSTDRAQPQHF. The complete variable domain, with remaining parts taken from reference TRBV13 and TRBJ1-5, reads AAGVIQSPRHLIKEKRETATLKCYPIPRHDTVYWYQQGPGQDPQFLISFYEKMQSDKGSIPDRFSAQQFSDYHSELNMSSLELGDSALYFCASSTDRAQPQHFGDGTRLSIL.

This clone has a count of ten or more. V and J are TRBV5-1 and TRBJ2-3, with 13 nucleotides matching TRBD2. The CDR3 length is 16 residues. Germline V lookup: CDR1 SGHRS, CDR2 YFSETQ. J was trimmed by 3 bases and V by 4 bases; bases with no gene match: 5. The CDR3 reads CASSPRTSGSTDTQYF. The CDR3 region has the DNA TGCGCCAGCAGCCCTAGGACTAGCGGGAGTACAGATACGCAGTATTTT.

The chain carries TRBV27 and TRBJ2-5; 12 bases align to TRBD1. This CDR3 spans 16 amino acids. V gave up 6 bases and J gave up 4 bases; unmatched junction bases: 9. Germline lookup yields CDR1 MNHEY and CDR2 SMNVEV (reference sequence). CDR3 nucleotides: TGTGCCAGCAGACCAGACGGGACAGGGGGCGGAGAGACCCAGTACTTC. It encodes CASRPDGTGGGETQYF.

V usage is TRBV28 and J usage is TRBJ2-1; TRBD2 agrees at 10 bases. The CDR3 runs 15 residues. CDR1 MDHEN and CDR2 SYDVKM come from the germline V gene. J gave up 8 bases and V 7 bases, and 11 bases lay outside the gene matches. CDR3 nucleotide sequence: TGTGCCAGCACCTCAAGCGGGAGGGACGTCCATGAGCAGTTCTTC. It codes for CASTSSGRDVHEQFF.

The gene calls are TRBV5-1 and TRBJ2-7; TRBD1 might be the D (6 bases). The CDR3 consists of 14 residues. Germline assignment: CDR1 SGHRS and CDR2 YFSETQ. With 4 bases removed from V and 5 bases from J, the gap between germline ends came to 16 bases. Here the CDR3 DNA reads TGCGCCAGCAGCACAGGGTCTAATATCCACGAGCAGTACTTC. It translates to CASSTGSNIHEQYF.

The V call is TRBV5-6, the J call TRBJ1-4; TRBD1 aligns across 9 bases. CDR3 length: 15 residues. The junction had 10 bases not matched to a gene; V was cut back by 5 bases and J by 8 bases. Germline CDR1 is SGHDT and CDR2 is YYEEEE. The CDR3 coding sequence is TGTGCCAGCAGTTTTGGACAGGGGAACGGGGAAAAACTGTTTTTT. Its translation: CASSFGQGNGEKLFF. Together with reference TRBV5-6 and TRBJ1-4, the CDR3 gives the full variable domain: DAGVTQSPTHLIKTRGQQVTLRCSPKSGHDTVSWYQQALGQGPQFIFQYYEEEERQRGNFPDRFSGHQFPNYSSELNVNALLLGDSALYLCASSFGQGNGEKLFFGSGTQLSVL.

V and J are TRBV2 and TRBJ2-7; 8 bases fit TRBD1. The V gene's germline CDR1 is SNHLY and CDR2 FYNNEI. V lost 6 bases, J lost 2 bases, and 6 bases stayed unmatched. This CDR3 comprises 14 residues. CDR3 nucleotide sequence: TGTGCCAGCAGACTCGGACAGGGAACCTACGAGCAGTACTTC. This translates into CASRLGQGTYEQYF.